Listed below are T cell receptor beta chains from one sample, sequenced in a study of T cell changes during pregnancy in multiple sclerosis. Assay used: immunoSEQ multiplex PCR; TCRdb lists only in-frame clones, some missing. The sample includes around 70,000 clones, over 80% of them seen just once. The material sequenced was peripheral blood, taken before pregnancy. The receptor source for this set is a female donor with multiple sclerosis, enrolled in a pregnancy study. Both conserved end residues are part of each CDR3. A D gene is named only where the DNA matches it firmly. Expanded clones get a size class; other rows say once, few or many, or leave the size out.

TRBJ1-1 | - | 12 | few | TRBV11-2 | TGTGCCAGCAGCTTATCGTTCACTGAAGCTTTCTTT | CASSLSFTEAFF
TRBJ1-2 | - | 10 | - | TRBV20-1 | TGCAGTGCTAGTCGGGATGGCTACACCTTC | CSASRDGYTF
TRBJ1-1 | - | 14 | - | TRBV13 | TGTGCCAGCAGCTTACAGGGGATGAACACTGAAGCTTTCTTT | CASSLQGMNTEAFF
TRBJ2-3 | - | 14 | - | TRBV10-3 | TGTGCCATCAGTGAGATAGGGGCCACAGATACGCAGTATTTT | CAISEIGATDTQYF
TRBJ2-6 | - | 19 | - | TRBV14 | TGTGCCAGCAGCCAAGTTTTGGCTAGGGGGATCTCTGGGGCCAACGTCCTGACTTTC | CASSQVLARGISGANVLTF
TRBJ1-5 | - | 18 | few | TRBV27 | TGTGCCAGCAGTTTATCGTCTCAGGGAGGATGGAGCAATCAGCCCCAGCATTTT | CASSLSSQGGWSNQPQHF
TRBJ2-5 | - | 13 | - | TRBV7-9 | TGTGCCAGCACCCCTCCGGACCAAGAGACCCAGTACTTC | CASTPPDQETQYF
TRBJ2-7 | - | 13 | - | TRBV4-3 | TGCGCCAGCAGCCAATCCATGCGGGACGAGCAGTACTTC | CASSQSMRDEQYF
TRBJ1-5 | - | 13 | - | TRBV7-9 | TGTGCCAGCACCGAGACAGACAATCAGCCCCAGCATTTT | CASTETDNQPQHF
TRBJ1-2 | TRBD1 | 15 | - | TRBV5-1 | TGCGCCAGCAGCGGGCCGGGACAGGGGAACTATGGCTACACCTTC | CASSGPGQGNYGYTF
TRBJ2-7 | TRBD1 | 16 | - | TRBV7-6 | TGTGCCAGCAGCTTAGAAGTGGGACAGAGATTTTACGAGCAGTACTTC | CASSLEVGQRFYEQYF
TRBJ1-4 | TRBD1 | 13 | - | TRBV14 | TGTGCCAGCAGCGACAGGGAGACAGGAAAACTGTTTTTT | CASSDRETGKLFF
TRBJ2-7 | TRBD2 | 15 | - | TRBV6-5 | TGTGCCAGCAGTTCCCGACTAGCGGGAGTCTACGAGCAGTACTTC | CASSSRLAGVYEQYF
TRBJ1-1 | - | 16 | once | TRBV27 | TGTGCCAGCGCTCTACAGGGAAATGTTATGAACACTGAAGCTTTCTTT | CASALQGNVMNTEAFF
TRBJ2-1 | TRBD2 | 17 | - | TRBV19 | TGTGCCAGTAGTAGGAGGACTAGCGGGAGGGATTACAATGAGCAGTTCTTC | CASSRRTSGRDYNEQFF
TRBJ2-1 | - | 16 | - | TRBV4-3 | TGCGCCAGCAGCCAAGACGGGGAGAGCTCCTACAATGAGCAGTTCTTC | CASSQDGESSYNEQFF
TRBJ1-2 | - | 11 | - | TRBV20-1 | TGCAGTGCTAGCACCCTAACTGGCTACACCTTC | CSASTLTGYTF
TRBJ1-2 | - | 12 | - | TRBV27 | TGTGCCAGCAGCCAGGGAAACTATGGCTACACCTTC | CASSQGNYGYTF
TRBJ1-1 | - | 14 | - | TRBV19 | TGTGCCAGTAGCTTGGGAGGGGGGAACACTGAAGCTTTCTTT | CASSLGGGNTEAFF
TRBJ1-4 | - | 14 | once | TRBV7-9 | TGTGCCAGCAGCTTAGTTGGGGGAGGTGAAAAACTGTTTTTT | CASSLVGGGEKLFF
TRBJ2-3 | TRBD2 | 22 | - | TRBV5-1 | TGCGCCAGCAGTGCCACAATGCCCGGGACTAGCGGCCTAAGGCGGGGCACAGATACGCAGTATTTT | CASSATMPGTSGLRRGTDTQYF
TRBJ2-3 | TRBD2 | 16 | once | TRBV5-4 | TGTGCCAGCAGCCCAGGACTAGCGGGAGGGGGCATGGTTGAGTATTTT | CASSPGLAGGGMVEYF
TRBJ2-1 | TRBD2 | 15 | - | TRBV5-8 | TGTGCCAGCAGCCCCACTAGCGCCTCCTACAATGAGCAGTTCTTC | CASSPTSASYNEQFF
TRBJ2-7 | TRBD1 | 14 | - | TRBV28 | TGTGCCAGCAGTCCCGGGACAGGGGCCTACGAGCAGTACTTC | CASSPGTGAYEQYF
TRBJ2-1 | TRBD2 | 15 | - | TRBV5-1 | TGCGCCAGCAGCAAAACTAGCGGGACTTACAATGAGCAGTTCTTC | CASSKTSGTYNEQFF
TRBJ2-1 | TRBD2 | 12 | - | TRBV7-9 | TGTGCCAGCAGCTCCGGACTAGCGGAGCAGTTCTTC | CASSSGLAEQFF
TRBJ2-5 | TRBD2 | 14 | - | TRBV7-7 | TGTGCTAGCCCGAGGCGGGAGAAAGAAGAGACCCAGTACTTC | CASPRREKEETQYF
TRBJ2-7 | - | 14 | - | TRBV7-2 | TGTGCCAGCAGCTTAGTGTTAGGGGGCTACGAGCAGTACTTC | CASSLVLGGYEQYF
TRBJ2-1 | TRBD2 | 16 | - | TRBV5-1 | TGCGCCAGCAGCTTTAGCGGGAGGGCCTCCTACAATGAGCAGTTCTTC | CASSFSGRASYNEQFF
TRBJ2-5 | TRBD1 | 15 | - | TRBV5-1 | TGCGCCAGCAGCACCCGACAGGGGGCGGATGAGACCCAGTACTTC | CASSTRQGADETQYF
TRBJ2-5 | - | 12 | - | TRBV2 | TGTGCCAGCATAGTGGGAGAGGAGACCCAGTACTTC | CASIVGEETQYF
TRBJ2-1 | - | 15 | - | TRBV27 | TGTGCCAGCAGTGTCACAGGGCTGTTTTACAATGAGCAGTTCTTC | CASSVTGLFYNEQFF
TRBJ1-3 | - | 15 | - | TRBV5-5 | TGTGCCAGCAGCGTGGACGGGAGCTCTGGAAACACCATATATTTT | CASSVDGSSGNTIYF
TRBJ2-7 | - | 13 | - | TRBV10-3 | TGTGCCATCAGTGAGTCTAGAAGAAACGAGCAGTACTTC | CAISESRRNEQYF
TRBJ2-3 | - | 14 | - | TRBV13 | TGTGCCAGCAGCTCCGACTATGCGGGGGATACGCAGTATTTT | CASSSDYAGDTQYF
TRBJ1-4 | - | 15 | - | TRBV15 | TGTGCCACCAGCAGAGATTTCCAACCAGGTGAAAAACTGTTTTTT | CATSRDFQPGEKLFF
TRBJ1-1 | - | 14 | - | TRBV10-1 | TGCGCCAGCAGACCCACAGGGCGGGCGACTGAAGCTTTCTTT | CASRPTGRATEAFF
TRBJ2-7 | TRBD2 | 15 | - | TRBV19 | TGTGCCAGTAGTCACCCCCTAGCGGGCCTCTACGAGCAGTACTTC | CASSHPLAGLYEQYF
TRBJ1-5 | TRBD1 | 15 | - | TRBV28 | TGTGCCAGCAGGGGGACAGGCGGGAGCAATCAGCCCCAGCATTTT | CASRGTGGSNQPQHF
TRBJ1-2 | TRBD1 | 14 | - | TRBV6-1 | TGTGCCAGCAGAGAGGGACAGGGGAACTATGGCTACACCTTC | CASREGQGNYGYTF
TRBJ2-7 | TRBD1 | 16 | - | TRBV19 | TGTGCCAGTAGTCCCACCTGGGACAGGCCGGCCTACGAGCAGTACTTC | CASSPTWDRPAYEQYF
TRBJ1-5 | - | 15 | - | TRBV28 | TGTGCCAGCAGTAAAACCGGGACAACCAGGGCGCAGGAGCATTTT | CASSKTGTTRAQEHF
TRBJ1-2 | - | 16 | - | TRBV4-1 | TGCGCCAGCAGCCAAGATATTACAGGCCCAAAGGGTGGCTACACCTTC | CASSQDITGPKGGYTF
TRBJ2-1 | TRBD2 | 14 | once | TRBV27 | TGTGCCAGCAATGGGGGAGGGCCAGGAAATGAGCAGTTCTTC | CASNGGGPGNEQFF
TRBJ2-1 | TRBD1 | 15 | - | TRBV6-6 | TGTGCCAGCAGTCCGGGACAGCTCCCCTACAATGAGCAGTTCTTC | CASSPGQLPYNEQFF
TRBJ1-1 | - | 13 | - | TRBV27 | TGTGCCAGCAGAAATAGCATGAACACTGAAGCTTTCTTT | CASRNSMNTEAFF
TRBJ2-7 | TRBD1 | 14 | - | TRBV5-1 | TGCGCCAGCAGCAAAAGACAGGGCTGGAATGAGCAGTACTTC | CASSKRQGWNEQYF
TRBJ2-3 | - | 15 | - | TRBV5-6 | TGTGCCAGCAGCCCACAACTAGTAAGCACAGATACGCAGTATTTT | CASSPQLVSTDTQYF